One sample yielded the 3 T cell receptor beta chains listed below, sequenced in a study of blood T cell repertoires in COVID-19. Clones were sequenced by immunoSEQ multiplex PCR, and TCRdb holds only the in-frame ones, with some missing. The data contain about 120,000 clones, about 83% of them seen just once; the ten biggest clones take up roughly 12%. The sequencing sample was made of peripheral blood. All receptors derive from a man in his 60s with acute or convalescent COVID-19.

CDR3 DNA sequence: TGTGCCAGCAGCTTAAGCGGCAGACTGGAGCTTGGCTACACCTTC. Its translation is CASSLSGRLELGYTF. The J gene is TRBJ1-2, the V gene TRBV7-3; D unresolved. There are 15 residues in the CDR3. Germline V lookup: CDR1 SGHTA, CDR2 FQGTGA. V lost 1 base to trimming and J lost 7 bases, with 16 bases between them. Filled out from reference TRBV7-3 and TRBJ1-2, the complete variable domain reads GAGVSQTPSNKVTEKGKYVELRCDPISGHTALYWYRQSLGQGPEFLIYFQGTGAADDSGLPNDRFFAVRPEGSVSTLKIQRTERGDSAVYLCASSLSGRLELGYTFGSGTRLTVV.

The CDR3 region has the DNA TGCGCCAGCAGCTCCCAGGATGTTACCTACGAGCAGTACTTC. Translation gives CASSSQDVTYEQYF. The chain is built from TRBV5-1 and TRBJ2-7; D ambiguous. Trimming left V 3 bases short and J 2 bases short, with 12 bases between. The germline gives CDR1 SGHRS, CDR2 YFSETQ. The CDR3 loop spans 14 amino acids.

This clone came up a few times. V is TRBV5-1 and J is TRBJ1-1, with 7 bases fitting TRBD1. Germline lookup yields CDR1 SGHRS and CDR2 YFSETQ. V was pared by 1 base and J by 0 bases, with 6 bases of the junction left unmatched. This CDR3 has 16 residues. The CDR3 sequence is CASSLLPGGLNTEAFF. For the CDR3, the DNA is TGCGCCAGCAGCTTGTTGCCAGGGGGATTGAACACTGAAGCTTTCTTT.